This T cell receptor (beta chain) was observed in a study of blood T cell repertoires in COVID-19. The wider study: The United States, Italy and Spain were the sources of the acute and convalescent COVID-19 samples. Sources were T cells, B-cell-depleted T cells, or PBMCs; the material itself was cDNA or gDNA.

Methods used by the authors: Reference gene primer amplification gave estimated nucleated cell counts. Here immunoSEQ multiplex PCR was the method, and the copy in TCRdb shows in-frame clones only, minus some. The D gene and trimming were derived from the DNA, and the V and J assignments and clone size from that table. Of some 99,000 clones listed, 86% are singletons. Germline V lookup: CDR1 SEHNR, CDR2 FQNEAQ (reference sequence). The trim removed 1 base at V and 4 bases at J, leaving 9 bases unmatched. The CDR3 sequence is 17 residues long. Source material: peripheral blood. The J gene is TRBJ2-1, the V gene TRBV7-9; TRBD2 aligns across 8 bases. The receptor comes from a woman aged 55-69 years in a cohort sampled during active or convalescent COVID-19. The CDR3, as DNA: TGTGCCAGCAGCTTAGTCCCTACTAGCGGCCTTTACAATGAGCAGTTCTTC. Its translation is CASSLVPTSGLYNEQFF.